This entry lists 5 T cell receptor beta chains sequenced from one sample in a study of response to subunit inactivated influenza vaccine. Each CDR3 protein gets one entry after TCRdb re-called the RT-PCR reads with MiXCR. Counted here are approximately 500,000 distinct CDR3 sequences, around 13% occurring once; the ten biggest clones make up 11%. Sequences were derived from PBMCs from blood, sampled approximately 13 days after vaccination. These receptors came from a man aged 45-65 years who received an inactivated influenza vaccine.

The rearrangement joins TRBV5-6 to TRBJ2-4; maybe TRBD2 (5 bases). Trimming removed 2 bases at V and 4 bases at J, with 13 bases between. The V gene's germline CDR1 is SGHDT and CDR2 YYEEEE. The CDR3 is 15 residues long. The CDR3 protein is CASSFGGTVKNIQYF. DNA of the CDR3: TGTGCCAGCAGCTTTGGAGGTACAGTAAAAAACATTCAGTACTTC. Based on the CDR3 plus reference TRBV5-6 and TRBJ2-4, the full variable domain is DAGVTQSPTHLIKTRGQQVTLRCSPKSGHDTVSWYQQALGQGPQFIFQYYEEEERQRGNFPDRFSGHQFPNYSSELNVNALLLGDSALYLCASSFGGTVKNIQYFGAGTRLSVL.

Written as DNA, the CDR3 is TGCAGTGCTAGCAGGGGGGATACGCAGTATTTT. This codes for CSASRGDTQYF. The J gene is TRBJ2-3, the V gene TRBV20-1; TRBD1 matches at 7 bases. The ends lost 3 bases at V and 6 bases at J; junction bases unmatched: 0. Per the germline V gene, CDR1 is DFQATT and CDR2 is SNEGSKA (reference sequence). CDR3 length: 11 residues.

The rearrangement links TRBV29-1 to TRBJ2-2; D ambiguous. CDR1 and CDR2 from the germline V gene are SQVTM and ANQGSEA. The CDR3 totals 12 residues. DNA for the CDR3: TGCAGAGTGGCAAGTAGCACCGGGGAGCTGTTTTTT. It is translated as CRVASSTGELFF.

The sample holds a few counts of this clonotype. The chain employs TRBV4-3 and TRBJ1-6; D uncertain. The CDR3 extends over 19 amino acids. Germline V gene data show CDR1 as LGHNA and CDR2 as YSLEER. V was shortened by 0 bases and J by 0 bases, with 15 bases between the two germline ends. The CDR3 nucleotides read TGCGCCAGCAGCCAAGATGTCGGAGGGCCTAGCTCCTATAATTCACCCCTCCACTTT. Translated, it gives CASSQDVGGPSSYNSPLHF.

The chain joins TRBV5-5 to TRBJ2-5, with a weak D call TRBD2 (6 bases). The CDR3 spans 15 residues. Germline assignment: CDR1 SGHKS and CDR2 YYEKEE (reference sequence). Trimming cost V 6 bases and J 1 base, with 16 bases left between them. DNA for the CDR3: TGTGCCAGCAACTTAAACCCGGGACTCCAAGAGACCCAGTACTTC. Translating gives CASNLNPGLQETQYF. The variable domain in full, with the rest retrieved from reference TRBV5-5 and TRBJ2-5, is DAGVTQSPTHLIKTRGQQVTLRCSPISGHKSVSWYQQVLGQGPQFIFQYYEKEERGRGNFPDRFSARQFPNYSSELNVNALLLGDSALYLCASNLNPGLQETQYFGPGTRLLVL.